These 22 T cell receptor beta chains originate from one sample sequenced in a study of Ad26.COV2.S vaccination and SARS-CoV-2 variants. Generated by immunoSEQ multiplex PCR, the TCRdb table keeps only in-frame clones and is missing some. The sample holds about 350,000 clones, approximately 86% seen once. Treatment specified: 15 to 20 received Ad26.COV2.S at low or high dose, single or two shots; 5 received placebo; per-sample allocation not given. Repertoires come from day 63 after the first vaccine or placebo injection. The sample consisted of peripheral blood, taken in a trial of Ad26.COV2.S vaccine versus placebo. These receptors were obtained from a person between 18 and 65 years old who received the Ad26.COV2.S COVID-19 vaccine or a placebo.

This clone has only one observation. The V gene is TRBV28, the J gene TRBJ2-1; TRBD2 is a possible D gene (6 bases). Deletions cut 2 bases from V and 3 bases from J, with 11 bases between. The germline gives CDR1 MDHEN, CDR2 SYDVKM. CDR3 size: 15 residues. This chain's CDR3 is CASSLTGAFYNEQFF. The CDR3 DNA is TGTGCCAGCAGTTTAACGGGAGCCTTCTACAATGAGCAGTTCTTC.

The chain recombines TRBV2 with TRBJ1-1; 8 bases map to TRBD1. The CDR3 contains 15 residues. The ends lost 6 bases at V and 5 bases at J; junction bases unmatched: 11. Looked up from germline, CDR1 is SNHLY and CDR2 is FYNNEI. This CDR3 reads CASRDYRGGKTEAFF. DNA for the CDR3: TGTGCCAGCAGGGACTACAGGGGGGGGAAGACTGAAGCTTTCTTT.

This clone has just one count. This chain joins TRBV6-6 and TRBJ2-4; 10 bases are a match to TRBD1. V lost 7 bases and J lost 5; bases outside the gene matches: 5. Germline V CDR1 and CDR2: MNHNY, SVGAGI (reference sequence). The CDR3 consists of 14 residues. The CDR3 region is CASNDRGLENIQYF. CDR3 coding DNA: TGTGCCAGCAATGACAGGGGGCTGGAAAACATTCAGTACTTC.

V and J are TRBV12-3 or TRBV12-4 and TRBJ2-5, with D unclear. The CDR3 spans 13 residues. V was trimmed by 8 bases and J by 5 bases, leaving 15 bases between them. The CDR3 nucleotides are TGTGCCAGCGTGGTTGAGGTCGGGGAGACCCAGTACTTC. Translation gives CASVVEVGETQYF.

This clone appeared once. The V call is TRBV9, the J call TRBJ2-1; D not resolved. Trimming shortened V by 0 bases and J by 6 bases, and 16 bases separated the two germline ends. Per the germline V gene, CDR1 is SGDLS and CDR2 is YYNGEE. The CDR3 has 16 amino acids. The CDR3 DNA reads TGTGCCAGCAGCGTAGAATGGGAAAGGTTCGGCAATGAGCAGTTCTTC. The encoded protein is CASSVEWERFGNEQFF. The full variable domain, with the rest looked up from reference TRBV9 and TRBJ2-1, is DSGVTQTPKHLITATGQRVTLRCSPRSGDLSVYWYQQSLDQGLQFLIQYYNGEERAKGNILERFSAQQFPDLHSELNLSSLELGDSALYFCASSVEWERFGNEQFFGPGTRLTVL.

The chain joins TRBV28 to TRBJ1-2; tentatively, D is TRBD1 (5 bases). Between the trimmed V and J ends, which lost 8 bases and 8 bases, there was a span of 12 bases. Looked up from germline, CDR1 is MDHEN and CDR2 is SYDVKM. The CDR3 sequence is 11 residues long. CDR3 DNA: TGTGCCAGCTACGGGGCTGGAGGCTACACCTTC. Protein: CASYGAGGYTF.

V gene TRBV11-2 combines with J gene TRBJ2-1; a weak D match, TRBD2 (5 bases). V gave up 6 bases and J gave up 6 bases, with 12 bases separating them. The CDR3 loop spans 13 amino acids. CDR1 is SGHAT, CDR2 FQNNGV, per germline. CDR3 amino acids: CASRRTRFNEQFF. The CDR3 DNA reads TGTGCCAGCAGGCGCACTAGATTCAATGAGCAGTTCTTC.

This clone was counted a single time. The gene calls are TRBV4-2 and TRBJ2-7; 8 nucleotides align to TRBD2. Germline V gene sequence: CDR1 LGHNA, CDR2 YNFKEQ. V trimming: 0 bases; J trimming: 4 bases; junction bases outside the gene matches: 5. This CDR3 comprises 15 residues. The CDR3: CASSQDMGGRYEQYF. The CDR3 DNA follows: TGTGCCAGCAGCCAAGACATGGGCGGGAGGTACGAGCAGTACTTC.

The chain couples TRBV11-2 to TRBJ1-2; TRBD1 is a possible D gene (5 bases). Trimming stripped 5 bases from V and 2 bases from J, with 9 bases between. Germline-derived CDR1 and CDR2 are SGHAT and FQNNGV. The CDR3 has 13 residues. CDR3 sequence reads: CASSPGANYGYTF. CDR3 coding DNA: TGTGCCAGCAGCCCCGGGGCGAACTATGGCTACACCTTC.

The rearrangement links TRBV2 to TRBJ2-7; TRBD1 aligns across 9 bases. The CDR3 is 15 residues long. Germline values: CDR1 SNHLY, CDR2 FYNNEI. J was trimmed by 6 bases and V by 5 bases; bases with no gene match: 11. CDR3 in amino acids: CASSRIPGQGSEQYF. The CDR3 region has the DNA TGTGCCAGCAGTCGAATCCCGGGACAGGGTAGCGAGCAGTACTTC. The entire variable domain, with the rest obtained from reference TRBV2 and TRBJ2-7, is as follows: EPEVTQTPSHQVTQMGQEVILRCVPISNHLYFYWYRQILGQKVEFLVSFYNNEISEKSEIFDDQFSVERPDGSNFTLKIRSTKLEDSAMYFCASSRIPGQGSEQYFGPGTRLTVT.

The chain joins TRBV5-4 to TRBJ2-3; TRBD1 is a possible D gene (5 bases). CDR1 is SGHNT, CDR2 YYREEE, per germline (reference sequence). Trimming removed 0 bases from V and 4 bases from J, with 9 bases in between. This CDR3 contains 14 residues. In DNA, the CDR3 is TGTGCCAGCAGCTTGGATCCAGGGTCAGATACGCAGTATTTT. It encodes CASSLDPGSDTQYF.

J is TRBJ2-4 and V is TRBV28, with a tentative D call TRBD1 (6 bases). Germline CDR1 is MDHEN and CDR2 is SYDVKM. The CDR3 sequence is 13 residues long. Deletions cut 5 bases from V and 8 bases from J, with 13 bases between. The CDR3: CASSLQGWDIQYF. CDR3 bases: TGTGCCAGCAGTCTACAGGGATGGGACATTCAGTACTTC.

J is TRBJ1-5 and V is TRBV28; perhaps TRBD1 as D (5 bases). CDR1 MDHEN and CDR2 SYDVKM come from the germline V gene. V was pared by 3 bases and J by 4 bases, with 10 bases between. CDR3 length: 14 amino acids. The chain's CDR3 is CASSFDRGNQPQHF. Here the CDR3 DNA reads TGTGCCAGCAGTTTTGACAGAGGTAATCAGCCCCAGCATTTT.

The J gene is TRBJ1-4, the V gene TRBV6-5, with a weak D call TRBD1 (5 bases). The CDR3 extends over 15 amino acids. CDR1 and CDR2 from the germline V gene are MNHEY and SVGAGI. Between the trimmed V and J ends, which lost 8 bases and 8 bases, there was a span of 21 bases. The chain's CDR3 is CASAERAGLSEKLFF. In DNA, the CDR3 is TGTGCCAGCGCCGAGCGGGCAGGGTTGAGCGAAAAACTGTTTTTT.

The CDR3 loop is CASSGVHYEQYF. The CDR3 nucleotides are TGTGCCAGTAGCGGGGTACACTACGAGCAGTACTTC. V usage is TRBV25-1 and J usage is TRBJ2-7, with 8 bases matching TRBD2. The CDR3 length is 12 residues. V trimming: 9 bases; J trimming: 3 bases; junction bases outside the gene matches: 4. The germline gives CDR1 MGHDK, CDR2 SYGVNS.

The chain has TRBV6-2 or TRBV6-3 and TRBJ1-2, with 7 nucleotides matching TRBD1. The CDR3 runs to 16 residues. In germline, CDR1 is MNHEY, CDR2 SVGEGT. V gave up 0 bases and J gave up 4 bases; unmatched junction bases: 8. The CDR3 bases are TGTGCCAGCAGTTACTCGAGACGGACAGGAGCCTATGGCTACACCTTC. Encoded protein: CASSYSRRTGAYGYTF.

The gene calls are TRBV7-2 and TRBJ2-5, with a weak D call TRBD1 (6 bases). V was clipped by 5 bases and J by 0 bases, with 16 bases between them. Germline CDR1 SGHTA, CDR2 FQGNSA. The length of the CDR3 is 16 residues. Written as DNA, the CDR3 is TGTGCCAGCAGCACCGGGACACTGCCGAACCAAGAGACCCAGTACTTC. It specifies CASSTGTLPNQETQYF.

The chain uses TRBV27 and TRBJ1-5; D possibly corresponds to TRBD1 (5 bases). CDR1 and CDR2 from the germline V gene are MNHEY and SMNVEV (reference sequence). The CDR3 extends over 18 amino acids. V shed 6 bases and J shed 0 bases, with 21 bases lying between them. The CDR3 loop is CASSWGVTDSRSNQPQHF. CDR3 coding DNA: TGTGCCAGCAGCTGGGGGGTTACAGACTCCCGTAGCAATCAGCCCCAGCATTTT.

Only one count was recorded for this clone. J is TRBJ1-2 and V is TRBV6-2 or TRBV6-3; D call uncertain. The V gene lost 6 bases and the J gene lost 6 bases, with 17 bases spanning the gap. Germline CDR1 reads MNHEY; CDR2 reads SVGEGT. The CDR3 is made up of 14 amino acids. The CDR3 loop is CASSSRVGGNGYTF. DNA for the CDR3: TGTGCCAGCAGCTCCCGGGTGGGAGGGAATGGCTACACCTTC.

This clone was found a few times. The chain employs TRBV5-1 and TRBJ2-7; TRBD2 might be the D (5 bases). CDR1 SGHRS and CDR2 YFSETQ come from the germline V gene. The length of the CDR3 is 15 residues. V lost 0 bases to trimming and J lost 5 bases, with 15 bases between them. The CDR3 DNA reads TGCGCCAGCAGCTTGGACCCCACTAGTTTTGACGAGCAGTACTTC. Encoded protein: CASSLDPTSFDEQYF. The entire variable domain, with the rest obtained from reference TRBV5-1 and TRBJ2-7, is as follows: KAGVTQTPRYLIKTRGQQVTLSCSPISGHRSVSWYQQTPGQGLQFLFEYFSETQRNKGNFPGRFSGRQFSNSRSEMNVSTLELGDSALYLCASSLDPTSFDEQYFGPGTRLTVT.

The rearrangement links TRBV13 to TRBJ2-7; D is undetermined. CDR1 PRHDT and CDR2 FYEKMQ come from the germline V gene (reference sequence). The CDR3 loop spans 14 amino acids. V shed 6 bases and J shed 0 bases, with 12 bases lying between them. The CDR3 is CASSLTSDSYEQYF. The CDR3 coding sequence is TGTGCCAGCAGTTTGACGAGCGACTCCTACGAGCAGTACTTC.

V usage is TRBV19 and J usage is TRBJ1-6; D is unresolved. CDR1 and CDR2 from the germline V gene are LNHDA and SQIVND (reference sequence). This CDR3 region has 13 residues. Trimming took off 3 bases at V and 9 bases at J, with 9 bases between the two ends. CDR3 DNA sequence: TGTGCCAGTAGTATCTATGACGGTTCACCCCTCCACTTT. It is translated as CASSIYDGSPLHF.